Following are 2 T cell receptor beta chains from one sample sequenced in a study of blood T cell repertoires in COVID-19. Libraries were prepared by immunoSEQ multiplex PCR; TCRdb keeps only in-frame clonotypes and omits some of them. The table includes some 390,000 clones, more than 75% detected once. The sample comprised peripheral blood. Receptor source: a woman aged 55-69 years with COVID-19, enrolled during active disease.

A remark on this clone: Other DNA sequences in this sample translate to the same CDR3. This sequence joins TRBV27 and TRBJ1-1, with D perhaps matching TRBD1 (5 bases). The CDR3 runs to 13 residues. V dropped 2 bases and J dropped 1 base, with 5 bases sitting between them. The germline V gene has CDR1 MNHEY and CDR2 SMNVEV (reference sequence). In DNA form, the CDR3 reads TGTGCCAGCAGTTTACAGGGGAACACTGAAGCTTTCTTT. It specifies CASSLQGNTEAFF.

This clone turned up a few times. The chain combines TRBV20-1 with TRBJ2-4, with D possibly TRBD1 on 5 matching bases. V shed 3 bases and J shed 0 bases, with 9 bases lying between them. Germline lookup yields CDR1 DFQATT and CDR2 SNEGSKA (reference sequence). The CDR3 sequence is 14 residues long. In nucleotides, the CDR3 is TGCAGTGCTAGTCCAGGGCTAGCCAAAAACATTCAGTACTTC. It is translated as CSASPGLAKNIQYF.